This TCR beta chain was profiled in a study of blood T cell repertoires in COVID-19. Looking at the study overall: Specimens from acute and convalescent COVID-19 originated in the United States, Italy and Spain.

One Seattle source followed patients from active infection through their disease course. TCRdb keeps only in-frame clones here, not all; method: immunoSEQ multiplex PCR. The sample yields some 180,000 clones, 81% seen once. The length of the CDR3 is 17 residues. The material sequenced was peripheral blood. The clonotype was recovered from a woman aged 40 to 50 with COVID-19, enrolled during active disease. V usage is TRBV21-1 and J usage is TRBJ2-1; the table assigns TRBD2, which was not confirmed against the DNA. TRBV21-1 is flagged as a pseudogene. The CDR3 sequence: CASSKETGTSGFGEQFF. The CDR3 DNA follows: TGTGCCAGCAGCAAGGAAACCGGGACTAGCGGATTCGGTGAGCAGTTCTTC.